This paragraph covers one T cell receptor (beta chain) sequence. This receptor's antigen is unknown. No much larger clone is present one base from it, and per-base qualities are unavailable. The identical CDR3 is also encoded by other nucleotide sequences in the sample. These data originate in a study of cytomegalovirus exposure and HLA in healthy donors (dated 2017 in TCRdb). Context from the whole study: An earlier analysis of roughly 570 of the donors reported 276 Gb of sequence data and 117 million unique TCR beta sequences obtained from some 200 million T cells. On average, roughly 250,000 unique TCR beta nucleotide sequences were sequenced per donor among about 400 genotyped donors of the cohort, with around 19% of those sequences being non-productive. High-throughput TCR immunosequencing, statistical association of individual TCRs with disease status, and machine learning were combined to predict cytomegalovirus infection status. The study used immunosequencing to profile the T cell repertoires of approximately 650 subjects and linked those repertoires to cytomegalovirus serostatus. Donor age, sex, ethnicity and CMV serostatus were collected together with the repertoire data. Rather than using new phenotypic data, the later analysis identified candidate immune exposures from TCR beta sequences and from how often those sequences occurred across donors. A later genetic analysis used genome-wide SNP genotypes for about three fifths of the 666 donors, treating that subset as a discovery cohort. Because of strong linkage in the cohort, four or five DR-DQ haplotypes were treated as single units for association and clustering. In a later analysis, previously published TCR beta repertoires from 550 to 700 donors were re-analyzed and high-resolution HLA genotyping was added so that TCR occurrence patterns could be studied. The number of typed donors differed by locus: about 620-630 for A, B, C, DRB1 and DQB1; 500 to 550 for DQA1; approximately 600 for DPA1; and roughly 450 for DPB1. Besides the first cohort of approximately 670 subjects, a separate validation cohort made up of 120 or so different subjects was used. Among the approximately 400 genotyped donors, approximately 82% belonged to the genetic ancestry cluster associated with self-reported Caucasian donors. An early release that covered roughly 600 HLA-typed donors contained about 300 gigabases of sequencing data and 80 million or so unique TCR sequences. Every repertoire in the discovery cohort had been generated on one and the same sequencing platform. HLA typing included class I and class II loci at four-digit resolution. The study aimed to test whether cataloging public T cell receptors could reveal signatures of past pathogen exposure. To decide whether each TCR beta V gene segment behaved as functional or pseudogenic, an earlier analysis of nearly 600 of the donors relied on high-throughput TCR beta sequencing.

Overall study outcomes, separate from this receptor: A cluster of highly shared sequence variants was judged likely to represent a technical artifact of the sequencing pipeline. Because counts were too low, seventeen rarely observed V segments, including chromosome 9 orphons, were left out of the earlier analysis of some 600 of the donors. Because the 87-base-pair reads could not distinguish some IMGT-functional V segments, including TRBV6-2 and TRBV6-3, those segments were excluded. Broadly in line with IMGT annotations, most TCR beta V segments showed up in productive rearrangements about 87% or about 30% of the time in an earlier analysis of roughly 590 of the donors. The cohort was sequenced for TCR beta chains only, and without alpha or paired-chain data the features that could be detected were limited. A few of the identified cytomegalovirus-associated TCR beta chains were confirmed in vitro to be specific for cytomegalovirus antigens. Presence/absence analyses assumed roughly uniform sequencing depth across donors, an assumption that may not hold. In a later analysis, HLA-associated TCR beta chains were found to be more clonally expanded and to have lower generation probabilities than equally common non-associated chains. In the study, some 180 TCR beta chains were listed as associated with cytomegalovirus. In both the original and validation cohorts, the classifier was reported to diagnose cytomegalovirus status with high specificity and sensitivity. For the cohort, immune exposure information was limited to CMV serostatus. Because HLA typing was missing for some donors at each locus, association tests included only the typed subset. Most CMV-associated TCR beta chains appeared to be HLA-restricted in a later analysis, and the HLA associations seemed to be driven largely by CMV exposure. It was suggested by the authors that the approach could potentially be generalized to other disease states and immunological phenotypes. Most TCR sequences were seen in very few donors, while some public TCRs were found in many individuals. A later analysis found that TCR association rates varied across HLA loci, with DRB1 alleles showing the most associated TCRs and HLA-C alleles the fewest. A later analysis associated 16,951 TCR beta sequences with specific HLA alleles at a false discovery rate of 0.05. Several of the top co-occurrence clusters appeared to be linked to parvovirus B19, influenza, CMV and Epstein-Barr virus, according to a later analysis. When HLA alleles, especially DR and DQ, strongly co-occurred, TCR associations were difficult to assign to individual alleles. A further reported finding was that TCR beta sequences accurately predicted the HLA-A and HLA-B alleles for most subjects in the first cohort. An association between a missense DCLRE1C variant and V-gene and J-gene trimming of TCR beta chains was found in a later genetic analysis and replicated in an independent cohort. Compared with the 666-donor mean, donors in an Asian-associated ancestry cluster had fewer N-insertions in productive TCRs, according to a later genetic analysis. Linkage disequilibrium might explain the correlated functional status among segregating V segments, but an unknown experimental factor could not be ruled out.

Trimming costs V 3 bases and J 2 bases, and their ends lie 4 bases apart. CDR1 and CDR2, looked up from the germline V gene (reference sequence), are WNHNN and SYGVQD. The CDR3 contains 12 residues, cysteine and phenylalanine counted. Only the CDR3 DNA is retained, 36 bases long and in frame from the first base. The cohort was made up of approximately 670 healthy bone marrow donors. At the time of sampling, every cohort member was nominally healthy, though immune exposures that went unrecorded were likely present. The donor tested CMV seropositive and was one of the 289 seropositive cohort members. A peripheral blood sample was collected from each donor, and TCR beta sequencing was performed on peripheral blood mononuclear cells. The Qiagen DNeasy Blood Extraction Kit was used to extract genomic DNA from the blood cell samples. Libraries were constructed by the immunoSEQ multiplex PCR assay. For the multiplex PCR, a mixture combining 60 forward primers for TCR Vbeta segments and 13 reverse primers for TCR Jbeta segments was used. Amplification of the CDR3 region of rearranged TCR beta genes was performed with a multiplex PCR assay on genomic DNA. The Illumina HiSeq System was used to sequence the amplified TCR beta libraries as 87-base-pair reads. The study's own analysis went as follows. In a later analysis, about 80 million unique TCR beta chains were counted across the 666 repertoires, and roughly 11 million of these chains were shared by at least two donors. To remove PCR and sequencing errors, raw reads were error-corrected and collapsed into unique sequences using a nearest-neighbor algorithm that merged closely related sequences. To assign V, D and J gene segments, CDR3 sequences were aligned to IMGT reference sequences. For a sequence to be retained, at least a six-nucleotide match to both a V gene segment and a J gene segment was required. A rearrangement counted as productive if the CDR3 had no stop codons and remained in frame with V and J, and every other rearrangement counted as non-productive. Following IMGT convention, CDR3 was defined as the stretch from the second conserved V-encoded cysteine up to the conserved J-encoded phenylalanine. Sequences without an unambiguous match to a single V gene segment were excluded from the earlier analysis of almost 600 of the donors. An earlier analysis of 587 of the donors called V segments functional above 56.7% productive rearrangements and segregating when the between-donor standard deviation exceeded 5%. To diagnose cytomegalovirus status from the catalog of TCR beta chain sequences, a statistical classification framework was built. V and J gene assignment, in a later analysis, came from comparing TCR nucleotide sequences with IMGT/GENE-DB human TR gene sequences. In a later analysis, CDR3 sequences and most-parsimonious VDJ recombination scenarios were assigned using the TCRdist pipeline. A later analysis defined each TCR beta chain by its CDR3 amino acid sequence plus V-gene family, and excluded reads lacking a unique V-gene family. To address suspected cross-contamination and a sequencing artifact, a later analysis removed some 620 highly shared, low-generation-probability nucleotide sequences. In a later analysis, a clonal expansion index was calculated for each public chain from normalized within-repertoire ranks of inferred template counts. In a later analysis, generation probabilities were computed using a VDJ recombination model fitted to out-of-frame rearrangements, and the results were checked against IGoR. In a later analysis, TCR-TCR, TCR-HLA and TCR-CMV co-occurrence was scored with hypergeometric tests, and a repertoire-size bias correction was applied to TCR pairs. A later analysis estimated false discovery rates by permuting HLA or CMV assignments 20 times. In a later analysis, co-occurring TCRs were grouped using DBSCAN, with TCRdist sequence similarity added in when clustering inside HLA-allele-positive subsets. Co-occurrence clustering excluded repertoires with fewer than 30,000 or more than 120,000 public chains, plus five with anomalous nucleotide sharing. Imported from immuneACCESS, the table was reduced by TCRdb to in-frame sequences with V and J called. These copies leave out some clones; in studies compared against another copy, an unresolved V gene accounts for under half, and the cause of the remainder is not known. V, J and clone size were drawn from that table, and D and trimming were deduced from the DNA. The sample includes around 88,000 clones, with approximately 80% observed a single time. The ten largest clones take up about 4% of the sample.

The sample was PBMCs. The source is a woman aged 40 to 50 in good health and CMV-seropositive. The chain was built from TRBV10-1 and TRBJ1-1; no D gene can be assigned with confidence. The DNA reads TGCGCCAGCAGTGACAGAAACACTGAAGCTTTCTTT. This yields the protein CASSDRNTEAFF.